This T cell receptor (beta chain) is from a study of control samples from healthy donors and cancer patients. The germline V and J ends were trimmed by 2 bases and 1 base, with 8 bases remaining between them. The CDR3 is 14 amino acids. Germline CDR1 is SGHTA and CDR2 is FQGNSA. This table comes from immunoSEQ multiplex PCR, and its TCRdb copy is limited to in-frame clones, with some not included. The sample consists of about 95,000 clones, less than 90% of them appearing once. The chain has TRBV7-2 and TRBJ1-1; D not certain. This TCR was recovered from a woman between 65 and 79 years old in good health. The sequenced sample consisted of blood. The DNA of the CDR3 is TGTGCCAGCAGCTTAAATTTCGGGAACACTGAAGCTTTCTTT. It translates to CASSLNFGNTEAFF.